Below, 17 T cell receptor beta chains from the same sample are listed, as sequenced in a study of T-cell memory formation after mild COVID-19. A single record per CDR3 protein comes from TCRdb applying MiXCR to the 5' RACE reads. The top ten hold 8.8% of the sample, which has 400,000 to 500,000 distinct CDR3 sequences, roughly 24% seen once. The sample consisted of PBMCs or a T cell subset sorted from them (not recorded which). The source is an adult woman who had mild COVID-19 (a few samples of this study predate the infection). Cell type and time point are not known.

This clonotype counts as medium-sized. The J gene is TRBJ2-7, the V gene TRBV2; D perhaps matches TRBD2 (5 bases). CDR3 length: 12 residues. Germline V CDR1 and CDR2: SNHLY, FYNNEI. With 1 base removed from V and 7 bases from J, the gap between germline ends came to 8 bases. CDR3 in amino acids: CASSEEPGEQYF. The CDR3 DNA reads TGTGCCAGCAGTGAAGAGCCGGGGGAGCAGTACTTC.

This clonotype showed up many times. The chain carries TRBV7-3 and TRBJ2-1; 11 bases map to TRBD2. Trimming took 2 bases from V and 6 from J; bases not matched to a gene: 9. The germline gives CDR1 SGHTA, CDR2 FQGTGA. The CDR3 spans 17 residues. The CDR3 loop reads CASSLQTLAGGPNEQFF. CDR3 DNA sequence: TGTGCCAGCAGCTTACAGACTCTAGCGGGGGGCCCCAATGAGCAGTTCTTC.

The rearrangement uses TRBV5-1 and TRBJ2-1; 8 bases map to TRBD2. This CDR3 has 18 residues. In germline, CDR1 is SGHRS, CDR2 YFSETQ. V lost 4 bases to trimming and J lost 0 bases; unmatched junction nucleotides: 12. This CDR3 is CASSLPRGGAYSYNEQFF. The CDR3 coding sequence is TGCGCCAGCAGCCTCCCACGGGGGGGGGCCTACTCCTACAATGAGCAGTTCTTC.

This clonotype was counted only a few times. The chain links TRBV5-1 to TRBJ1-5; no definite D call. V dropped 4 bases and J dropped 3 bases, with 11 bases sitting between them. The CDR3 contains 14 residues. CDR1 is SGHRS and CDR2 is YFSETQ in the germline V gene. The CDR3 reads CASSRVPDNQPQHF. The CDR3 DNA is TGCGCCAGCAGCAGGGTGCCCGACAATCAGCCCCAGCATTTT.

Here the CDR3 DNA reads TGTGCCAGCAGCCCGGCCGGGACTAGGCTGTACAATGAGCAGTTCTTC. Translated: CASSPAGTRLYNEQFF. The rearrangement links TRBV9 to TRBJ2-1; 8 positions agree with TRBD2. CDR1 SGDLS and CDR2 YYNGEE come from the germline V gene. Trimming at V came to 4 bases and at J to 4 bases, leaving 10 bases not matched to a gene. The CDR3 is made up of 16 amino acids.

This clonotype was recorded a few times. The chain uses TRBV7-9 and TRBJ2-7; possible D gene TRBD1, 6 bases. V was trimmed by 5 bases and J by 6 bases, leaving 20 bases between them. Germline CDR1 is SEHNR and CDR2 is FQNEAQ (reference sequence). This CDR3 spans 15 amino acids. The chain's CDR3 is CASSIYEPGHGEQYF. The CDR3 coding sequence is TGTGCCAGCAGCATATACGAGCCGGGACACGGCGAGCAGTACTTC.

The rearrangement joins TRBV9 to TRBJ2-3; D unclear. V was clipped by 3 bases and J by 2 bases, with 16 bases between them. Germline-derived CDR1 and CDR2 are SGDLS and YYNGEE. CDR3 length: 16 residues. The DNA of the CDR3 is TGTGCCAGCAGCGCATCGGACGGCTACCTCACAGATACGCAGTATTTT. Protein product: CASSASDGYLTDTQYF.

This clonotype was seen more than once but under ten times. This chain links TRBV5-1 with TRBJ2-3; 9 bases match TRBD2. The CDR3 extends over 17 amino acids. Germline V gene sequence: CDR1 SGHRS, CDR2 YFSETQ. V dropped 4 bases and J dropped 3; count of bases not matched to a gene: 12. The CDR3 bases are TGCGCCAGCAGCACCGAGGGACTAGCCGAACCGACAGATACGCAGTATTTT. Protein: CASSTEGLAEPTDTQYF. Using reference TRBV5-1 and TRBJ2-3 for the parts outside the CDR3, the full variable domain is KAGVTQTPRYLIKTRGQQVTLSCSPISGHRSVSWYQQTPGQGLQFLFEYFSETQRNKGNFPGRFSGRQFSNSRSEMNVSTLELGDSALYLCASSTEGLAEPTDTQYFGPGTRLTVL.

With respect to this clonotype: Its ends do not fully match the called genes, so a read error is possible. The J gene is TRBJ2-2, the V gene TRBV29-1; 10 nucleotides match TRBD2. CDR1 and CDR2 (germline): SQVTM, ANQGSEA. The CDR3 totals 16 residues. This chain's CDR3 is CCVAGLAEFNTGELFF. In nucleotides, the CDR3 is TGCTGCGTTGCCGGACTAGCGGAGTTTAACACCGGGGAGCTGTTTTTT.

V and J are TRBV6-2 or TRBV6-3 and TRBJ1-6; a possible D gene is TRBD1 (6 bases). Germline V gene sequence: CDR1 MNHEY, CDR2 SVGEGT. This CDR3 spans 16 amino acids. Trimming left V 4 bases short and J 7 bases short, with 17 bases between. The CDR3 sequence: CASSLSRPQGNSPLHF. CDR3 DNA: TGTGCCAGCAGTTTATCAAGGCCCCAGGGGAATTCACCCCTCCACTTT.

This clonotype showed up just a few times. V usage is TRBV24-1 and J usage is TRBJ2-7, with D perhaps matching TRBD1 (5 bases). Germline V gene lookup returns CDR1 KGHDR and CDR2 SFDVKD. CDR3 length equals 14 residues. With 12 bases removed from V and 3 bases from J, the gap between germline ends came to 20 bases. The CDR3 coding sequence is TGTGCCGAATTGACCCCCCCAGGGCTCTACGAGCAGTACTTC. This sequence encodes CAELTPPGLYEQYF.

This clonotype came up a few times. The chain joins TRBV19 to TRBJ1-1, with a possible D match to TRBD1 (6 bases). The CDR3 is made up of 14 amino acids. Germline values: CDR1 LNHDA, CDR2 SQIVND (reference sequence). V dropped 7 bases and J dropped 4 bases, with 16 bases sitting between them. The CDR3 reads CASTSEGRGTEAFF. The CDR3 region has the DNA TGTGCCAGTACCTCCGAGGGCAGGGGCACTGAAGCTTTCTTT.

This clonotype turned up a few times. The chain carries TRBV5-6 and TRBJ1-2; TRBD1 is a possible D gene (5 bases). The CDR3 totals 15 residues. Germline CDR1 and CDR2: SGHDT and YYEEEE. Trimming removed 2 bases from V and 4 bases from J, with 15 bases in between. CDR3 region: CASSLGTGLSYGYTF. CDR3 nucleotide sequence: TGTGCCAGCAGCTTAGGTACGGGACTTTCCTATGGCTACACCTTC. The whole variable domain, remainder taken from reference TRBV5-6 and TRBJ1-2, is DAGVTQSPTHLIKTRGQQVTLRCSPKSGHDTVSWYQQALGQGPQFIFQYYEEEERQRGNFPDRFSGHQFPNYSSELNVNALLLGDSALYLCASSLGTGLSYGYTFGSGTRLTVV.

This clonotype appeared a few times. The chain is built from TRBV12-3 or TRBV12-4 and TRBJ1-1, with 8 bases fitting TRBD1. The CDR3 totals 12 residues. V lost 7 bases and J lost 7; bases outside the gene matches: 5. The CDR3 loop is CASKWTGSEAFF. DNA of the CDR3: TGTGCCAGCAAATGGACAGGGAGTGAAGCTTTCTTT.

The rearrangement links TRBV5-1 to TRBJ1-6; no reliable D call. From germline, CDR1 is SGHRS and CDR2 YFSETQ. V was shortened by 0 bases and J by 9 bases, with 13 bases between the two germline ends. The CDR3 is 15 residues long. The CDR3 bases are TGCGCCAGCAGCTTGGAAGTGGCGGCAGGTTCACCCCTCCACTTT. It specifies CASSLEVAAGSPLHF.

This clonotype was counted only a few times. This chain joins TRBV5-1 and TRBJ1-1, with 7 bases fitting TRBD1. The CDR3 consists of 15 residues. Germline values: CDR1 SGHRS, CDR2 YFSETQ. Trimming removed 4 bases from V and 0 bases from J; junction bases left unmatched: 6. In DNA form, the CDR3 reads TGCGCCAGCAGCCTGACGACAGGGCTGAACACTGAAGCTTTCTTT. Residues: CASSLTTGLNTEAFF.

The chain is built from TRBV7-6 and TRBJ2-3; 7 bases match TRBD1. V was clipped by 3 bases and J by 2 bases; unmatched bases: 2. This CDR3 is 14 amino acids long. CDR1 SGHVS and CDR2 FNYEAQ come from the germline V gene. CDR3 in amino acids: CASSFTGATDTQYF. CDR3 in DNA: TGTGCCAGCAGCTTTACAGGGGCCACAGATACGCAGTATTTT.